This TCR beta chain was identified in a study of T cells expressing NK-cell markers. Study conclusions and caveats: A few of the donors also had these clonotypes leading their CD3+CD56-NKG2C+ fraction. Nothing established the HCMV specificity of expanded NKG2C+ T cell clones.

The CDR3 runs 13 residues. CDR1 and CDR2 from the germline V gene are DFQATT and SNEGSKA (reference sequence). TCRdb reprocessed the 5' RACE reads and keeps a single row for each CDR3 protein, giving no DNA. The listing contains approximately 460,000 distinct CDR3 sequences. Details on this clonotype: Its antigen is not identified.

The chain couples TRBV20-1 to TRBJ2-1. Sequencing was carried out using blood T cells: a sorted CD56 or NKG2C T cell subset, CD4+ or CD8+ T cells, or bulk PBMC T cells (not recorded which). The clonotype was recovered from a woman between 18 and 70 years old in good health. CDR3 region: CSARDRISGEQFF.